The 18 T cell receptor beta chains below were found in one sample sequenced in a study of early T cells in non-severe SARS-CoV-2 infection. In TCRdb, the 5' RACE reads were re-called with MiXCR into one record per CDR3 protein. Here the sample spans 70,000 to 95,000 distinct CDR3 sequences, roughly 15% being singletons. The sample comprised whole blood. All receptors come from an adult who was a healthcare worker with PCR-confirmed SARS-CoV-2 infection or an uninfected control (not recorded which).

The chain is built from TRBV2 and TRBJ1-5; a possible D gene is TRBD1 (5 bases). Germline CDR1 SNHLY, CDR2 FYNNEI. Trimming cost V 4 bases and J 4 bases, with 11 bases left between them. The CDR3 spans 14 residues. The DNA of the CDR3 is TGTGCCAGCAGTGCGAGGGGATTGAATCAGCCCCAGCATTTT. It specifies CASSARGLNQPQHF.

The chain carries TRBV12-3 or TRBV12-4 and TRBJ2-7, with 13 bases fitting TRBD2. Trimming at V came to 6 bases and at J to 7 bases, leaving 3 bases not matched to a gene. CDR3 length: 13 residues. The chain's CDR3 is CASRKTSGGEQYV. DNA for the CDR3: TGTGCCAGCAGGAAGACTAGCGGGGGGGAGCAGTACGTC.

The table lists this clonotype with a count of one. The chain recombines TRBV5-1 with TRBJ1-5; D unresolved. Germline loops: CDR1 SGHRS, CDR2 YFSETQ. The CDR3 has 15 residues. Trimming removed 0 bases from V and 7 bases from J, with 14 bases in between. The DNA for the CDR3 is TGCGCCAGCAGCTTGGATAGCGGTCGGAGCCAGCCCCAGCATTTT. This gives the protein CASSLDSGRSQPQHF.

In the case of this clonotype: At one of its ends the junction is not consistent with the germline gene, which may arise from a read error. The chain uses TRBV12-3 or TRBV12-4 and TRBJ1-1; D gene uncertain. This CDR3 spans 13 amino acids. The CDR3 sequence: CDSSRKVPSEAFF. The DNA for the CDR3 is TGTGACAGCAGCCGGAAGGTCCCCAGTGAAGCTTTCTTT.

This clonotype turned up a few times. The CDR3 DNA reads TGTGCCAGCAGGCTATTAGATAGCTCCTACGAGCAGTACGTC. This codes for CASRLLDSSYEQYV. This rearrangement joins TRBV27 to TRBJ2-7, with D unresolved. Germline CDR1 reads MNHEY; CDR2 reads SMNVEV (reference sequence). The V gene lost 6 bases and the J gene lost 0 bases, with 12 bases spanning the gap. This CDR3 has 14 residues.

This sequence joins TRBV18 and TRBJ2-5; TRBD2 might be the D (5 bases). The germline V gene has CDR1 KGHSH and CDR2 LQKENI. This CDR3 has 14 residues. Deletions cut 3 bases from V and 4 bases from J, with 12 bases between. The CDR3 spells CASSPRDSAETQYF. Written as DNA, the CDR3 is TGTGCCAGCTCACCGCGAGATAGCGCAGAGACCCAGTACTTC. The complete variable domain, with remaining parts taken from reference TRBV18 and TRBJ2-5, reads NAGVMQNPRHLVRRRGQEARLRCSPMKGHSHVYWYRQLPEEGLKFMVYLQKENIIDESGMPKERFSAEFPKEGPSILRIQQVVRGDSAAYFCASSPRDSAETQYFGPGTRLLVL.

The rearrangement uses TRBV7-8 and TRBJ2-1; a possible D gene is TRBD2 (6 bases). Germline values: CDR1 SGHVS, CDR2 FQNEAQ. The CDR3 runs to 15 residues. V was trimmed by 5 bases and J by 4 bases, leaving 15 bases between them. CDR3 in amino acids: CASSDGGAIYNEQFF. The CDR3 DNA sequence: TGTGCCAGCAGCGACGGGGGAGCCATATACAATGAGCAGTTCTTC.

The chain employs TRBV6-1 and TRBJ2-7; 7 bases agree with TRBD1. The CDR3 has 15 residues. Germline values: CDR1 MNHNS, CDR2 SASEGT. V gave up 5 bases and J gave up 5 bases; unmatched junction bases: 12. CDR3 DNA sequence: TGTGCCAGCAGTTTAGGGCGACAGGGTTGGGACGAGCAGTACGTC. Its protein is CASSLGRQGWDEQYV.

This clonotype appeared many times. The genes are TRBV27 and TRBJ2-1; D call uncertain. Germline V gene data show CDR1 as MNHEY and CDR2 as SMNVEV (reference sequence). This CDR3 is built from 13 residues. The germline V and J ends were trimmed by 4 bases and 2 bases, with 6 bases remaining between them. The CDR3 sequence is CASSWGTYNEQFF. The CDR3 region has the DNA TGTGCCAGCAGTTGGGGAACCTACAATGAGCAGTTCTTC.

This clonotype was seen only a few times. The chain uses TRBV10-3 and TRBJ2-1; 8 bases map to TRBD1. The V and J ends lost 6 bases and 4 bases, in that order; junction bases with no gene match: 2. CDR1 is ENHRY and CDR2 is SYGVKD in the germline V gene. The CDR3 runs to 13 residues. CDR3: CAIRQGVYNEQFF. CDR3 nucleotides: TGTGCCATCAGACAGGGGGTGTACAATGAGCAGTTCTTC.

The J gene is TRBJ1-1, the V gene TRBV9, with a tentative D call TRBD1 (5 bases). The CDR3 consists of 15 residues. Germline V gene data show CDR1 as SGDLS and CDR2 as YYNGEE. The V and J ends lost 4 bases and 1 base respectively, with 14 bases between them. The CDR3 nucleotides read TGTGCCAGCAGCTCTCCCCGGACACCGAACACTGAAGCTTTCTTT. The encoded protein is CASSSPRTPNTEAFF.

The CDR3 region is CSARDRLNGRAGTEAFF. The CDR3 DNA reads as TGCAGTGCTAGAGATCGCCTCAATGGACGGGCGGGTACTGAAGCTTTCTTT. This sequence joins TRBV20-1 and TRBJ1-1; D is unclear. The CDR3 covers 17 residues. Trimming removed 0 bases at V and 5 bases at J, with 22 bases between. CDR1 and CDR2 from the germline V gene are DFQATT and SNEGSKA (reference sequence).

The chain joins TRBV9 to TRBJ2-5, with D uncertain. Between the trimmed V and J ends, which lost 2 bases and 7 bases, there was a span of 12 bases. From germline, CDR1 is SGDLS and CDR2 YYNGEE. CDR3 length: 13 amino acids. The CDR3 loop reads CASSVQAAGTQYF. The DNA of the CDR3 is TGTGCCAGCAGCGTTCAGGCCGCCGGGACCCAGTACTTC.

In this sample, this clonotype turned up a few times. One end of the junction does not line up with germline, which may come from a read error. The V and J genes are TRBV5-1 and TRBJ1-1, with D perhaps TRBD1 (5 bases). CDR1 and CDR2 (germline): SGHRS, YFSETQ. The CDR3 extends over 16 amino acids. CDR3 loop: CASSENAGRGSAEVFF. The DNA for the CDR3 is TGCGCCAGCAGCGAAAACGCGGGACGGGGATCGGCTGAAGTTTTCTTT.

The chain couples TRBV11-3 to TRBJ2-2, with TRBD2 matching 16 bases. CDR1 and CDR2 from the germline V gene are SGHNT and YENEEA. This CDR3 region has 19 residues. After removal of 6 bases from V and 10 bases from J, the junction contained 17 bases not matched to a gene. The CDR3 DNA reads TGTGCCAGCAGTCACTCGGGACTAGCGGGGGGGCCCTTCCCCGAGGAGCTGTTTTTT. Residues: CASSHSGLAGGPFPEELFF.

This clonotype was recorded at least ten times. The chain links TRBV2 to TRBJ1-5; D not certain. The V and J ends lost 11 bases and 2 bases respectively, with 13 bases between them. Germline CDR1 is SNHLY and CDR2 is FYNNEI. The CDR3 covers 13 residues. The CDR3 sequence is CAVGMEGNQPQHF. The CDR3 bases are TGTGCCGTTGGGATGGAGGGCAATCAGCCCCAGCATTTT.

This clonotype was found a few times. This chain uses TRBV11-2 with TRBJ1-6; a weak D match, TRBD1 (5 bases). Between the trimmed V and J ends, which lost 1 base and 13 bases, there was a span of 17 bases. Germline CDR1 and CDR2: SGHAT and FQNNGV. The CDR3 covers 15 residues. The CDR3 here is CASSLGGGGYGPLHF. CDR3 nucleotide sequence: TGTGCCAGCAGCTTAGGTGGGGGAGGTTATGGGCCCCTCCACTTT.

This clonotype has more than one count but fewer than ten. The chain carries TRBV4-2 and TRBJ2-1, with a tentative D call TRBD1 (5 bases). Germline V gene data show CDR1 as LGHNA and CDR2 as YNFKEQ. This CDR3 contains 13 residues. V gave up 0 bases and J gave up 10 bases, with 10 bases separating them. Here the CDR3 reads CASSQDYGAEQFF. As DNA, the CDR3 is TGTGCCAGCAGCCAAGATTATGGGGCCGAGCAGTTCTTC.